This T cell receptor (beta chain) was sequenced for a study of cytomegalovirus exposure and HLA in healthy donors. Points from the study as a whole: Later analysis showed TCR association rates varying by HLA locus, highest for DRB1 and lowest for HLA-C. HLA restriction was apparent for most CMV-associated TCR beta chains in a later analysis. A missense DCLRE1C variant was associated with V- and J-gene trimming of TCR beta chains in a later analysis, and an independent cohort replicated the association.

CDR1 is MNHEY, CDR2 SVGAGI, per germline. The CDR3 has 9 residues. The PCR had 60 Vbeta and 13 Jbeta primers. Sequencing used immunoSEQ multiplex PCR; TCRdb keeps in-frame clones, though not all of them. In the table there are approximately 100,000 clones, about two thirds of which are singletons. In regard to this clone: The antigen is unknown. One end of the junction is discordant with germline, which a read error may explain.

The sample was PBMCs. V is TRBV6-5 and J is TRBJ2-7; the D is unclear. The clonotype comes from a woman between 65 and 79 years old in good health and CMV-seropositive. DNA of the CDR3: TGTGCCAGCAGTCCCCCCCTAGGATTC. Encoded protein: CASSPPLGF.